This T cell receptor (beta chain) was captured in a study of blood T cell repertoires in COVID-19. Overall study: Collection of acute and convalescent COVID-19 samples took place in the United States, Italy and Spain. In each case, the material was cDNA or gDNA derived from T cells, B-cell-depleted T cells, or PBMCs.

TCRdb's copy holds only in-frame clones and misses some; the assay was immunoSEQ multiplex PCR. The table records roughly 89,000 clones, about 82% of them present only once. This clone has just a few counts. Sequenced sample: peripheral blood. This clonotype originated in a woman aged 80 or over with acute or convalescent COVID-19.

The CDR3 loop reads CASSLTGSIHNSPLHF. CDR3 coding DNA: TGTGCCAGCAGCCTTACAGGGAGCATCCATAATTCACCCCTCCACTTT. V and J are TRBV6-2 or TRBV6-3 and TRBJ1-6; a possible D gene is TRBD1 (6 bases). V lost 6 bases and J lost 5, with 17 bases in between. CDR1 and CDR2 from the germline V gene are MNHEY and SVGEGT. The CDR3 consists of 16 residues.